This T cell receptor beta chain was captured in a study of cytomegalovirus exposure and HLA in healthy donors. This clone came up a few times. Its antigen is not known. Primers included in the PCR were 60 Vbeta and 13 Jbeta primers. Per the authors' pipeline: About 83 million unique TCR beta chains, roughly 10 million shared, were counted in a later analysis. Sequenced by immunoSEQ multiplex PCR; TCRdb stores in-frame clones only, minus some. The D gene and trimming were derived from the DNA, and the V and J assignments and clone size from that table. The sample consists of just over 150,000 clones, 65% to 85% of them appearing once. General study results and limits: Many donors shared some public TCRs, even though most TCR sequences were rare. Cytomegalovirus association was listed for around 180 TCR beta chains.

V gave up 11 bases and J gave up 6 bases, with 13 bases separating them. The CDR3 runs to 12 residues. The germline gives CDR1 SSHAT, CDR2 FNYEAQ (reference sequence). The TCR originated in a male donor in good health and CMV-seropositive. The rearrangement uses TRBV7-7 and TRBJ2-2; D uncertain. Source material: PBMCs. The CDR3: CALNKRSGELFF. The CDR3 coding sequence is TGTGCCCTCAACAAACGCTCCGGGGAGCTGTTTTTT.